These 16 T cell receptor beta chains came from one sample sequenced in a study of Graves' ophthalmopathy and Graves' hyperthyroidism. For repertoire sequencing, the TCR beta CDR3 regions were amplified from RNA transcripts. First-round RT-PCR used HTBI primers; second-round multiplex PCR followed. TCRdb re-analysed the multiplex PCR reads in MiXCR, keeping a single row per CDR3 protein. The sample records approximately 640,000 distinct CDR3 sequences, about 40% being singletons. Sequencing was done on a sample of peripheral blood. These receptors all come from an adult man with Graves' ophthalmopathy.

This clonotype was observed many times. V is TRBV9 and J is TRBJ1-2; 8 bases match TRBD1. V shed 2 bases, J shed 6 bases, and the junction held 12 bases outside the gene matches. CDR1 is SGDLS, CDR2 YYNGEE, per germline. This CDR3 has 16 amino acids. CDR3 sequence reads: CASSVSLDRVTDGYTF. In DNA form, the CDR3 reads TGTGCCAGCAGCGTTTCCCTGGACAGGGTGACTGATGGCTACACCTTC.

The rearrangement links TRBV27 to TRBJ1-5, with D perhaps TRBD1 (5 bases). V lost 5 bases, J lost 7 bases, and 15 bases lay in between. This CDR3 contains 14 residues. Germline assignment: CDR1 MNHEY and CDR2 SMNVEV (reference sequence). CDR3 in amino acids: CASSQGTEGQPQHF. The CDR3, as DNA: TGTGCCAGCAGTCAAGGGACCGAGGGCCAGCCCCAGCATTTT.

The CDR3 region has the DNA TGTGCCAGCAGCTTAGTGTCCGGGACTAATGAAAAACTGTTTTTT. Translation: CASSLVSGTNEKLFF. The rearrangement joins TRBV7-2 to TRBJ1-4; D is uncertain. The CDR3 covers 15 residues. Germline CDR1 is SGHTA and CDR2 is FQGNSA. Trimming stripped 1 base from V and 2 bases from J, with 8 bases between. Full variable domain (remainder filled in from reference TRBV7-2 and TRBJ1-4): GAGVSQSPSNKVTEKGKDVELRCDPISGHTALYWYRQSLGQGLEFLIYFQGNSAPDKSGLPSDRFSAERTGGSVSTLTIQRTQQEDSAVYLCASSLVSGTNEKLFFGSGTQLSVL.

In its sample, this clonotype was seen many times. The DNA for the CDR3 is TGTGCCAGCAGCTTAATGGGAGCCGGATCTGGCTATGGCTACACCTTC. Translating gives CASSLMGAGSGYGYTF. The chain carries TRBV7-9 and TRBJ1-2; D unresolved. Trimming left V 2 bases short and J 4 bases short, with 17 bases between. The CDR3 totals 16 residues. CDR1 and CDR2 (germline): SEHNR, FQNEAQ (reference sequence).

V usage is TRBV5-1 and J usage is TRBJ2-2, with D maybe TRBD2 (7 bases). CDR1 is SGHRS and CDR2 is YFSETQ in the germline V gene. V was clipped by 3 bases and J by 7 bases, with 10 bases between them. The CDR3 totals 13 residues. The CDR3 nucleotides are TGCGCCAGCAGCTCGGGGGGCTACGGGGAGCTGTTTTTT. Translating it yields CASSSGGYGELFF.

Note on this clonotype: A much more abundant neighbour one base away suggests this may be a read error. No conserved phenylalanine or tryptophan is present at the end of the CDR3, so a read error is the likely explanation. The chain uses TRBV19 and TRBJ1-1; D is possibly TRBD1 (6 bases). Trimming pared 1 base from V and 5 bases from J, leaving 11 bases between. Germline V lookup: CDR1 LNHDA, CDR2 SQIVND (reference sequence). This CDR3 has 14 residues. The CDR3 here is CASSIVDRITEAFL. CDR3 DNA sequence: TGTGCCAGTAGTATAGTAGACAGGATAACTGAAGCTTTCCTT.

This clonotype was recorded many times. The chain joins TRBV7-8 to TRBJ1-6; D gene uncertain. V was shortened by 5 bases and J by 12 bases, with 20 bases between the two germline ends. The CDR3 is 15 residues long. Germline loops: CDR1 SGHVS, CDR2 FQNEAQ. The CDR3 spells CASSPPGSQVGPLHF. CDR3 sequence (DNA): TGTGCCAGCAGCCCGCCCGGGAGCCAGGTTGGACCCCTCCACTTT.

V gene TRBV30 combines with J gene TRBJ1-6; 10 bases are a match to TRBD1. The CDR3 length is 13 residues. In germline, CDR1 is GTSNPN, CDR2 SVGIG (reference sequence). V lost 7 bases to trimming and J lost 10 bases; unmatched junction nucleotides: 7. CDR3 DNA: TGTGCCTACCAGACAGGGGGCGGGTCACCCCTCCACTTT. Protein: CAYQTGGGSPLHF.

A remark on this clonotype: The junction does not match germline at one end; this may be a read error. The rearrangement uses TRBV10-3 and TRBJ2-7, with TRBD2 as a possible D gene (6 bases). CDR3 length equals 16 residues. CDR1 is ENHRY, CDR2 SYGVKD, per germline. CDR3 sequence: CASSEVGFGSGLEQYF. The CDR3 coding sequence is TGTGCCAGCAGTGAGGTTGGTTTTGGGAGCGGGCTCGAGCAGTACTTC.

The genes are TRBV29-1 and TRBJ2-1, with D perhaps assigned TRBD1 or TRBD2 (6 bases each). This CDR3 spans 15 amino acids. The germline V and J ends were trimmed by 3 bases and 4 bases, with 16 bases remaining between them. Germline CDR1 reads SQVTM; CDR2 reads ANQGSEA. In DNA, the CDR3 is TGCAGCGTTGATATCCCGGAGGGGGTTTACAATGAGCAGTTCTTC. Its protein is CSVDIPEGVYNEQFF.

There are many counts of this clonotype. The rearrangement uses TRBV7-2 and TRBJ1-2, with no clear D. There are 13 residues in the CDR3. With 4 bases removed from V and 4 bases from J, the gap between germline ends came to 10 bases. Germline V gene lookup returns CDR1 SGHTA and CDR2 FQGNSA. The CDR3 region is CASSSGVGYGYTF. DNA of the CDR3: TGTGCCAGCAGCTCCGGTGTTGGCTATGGCTACACCTTC.

This sequence joins TRBV9 and TRBJ2-5; D gene unclear. CDR1 is SGDLS, CDR2 YYNGEE, per germline. The CDR3 contains 15 residues. Trimming cost V 0 bases and J 5 bases, with 14 bases left between them. This CDR3 is CASSVGSGHWETQYF. The CDR3 bases are TGTGCCAGCAGCGTAGGTTCAGGTCATTGGGAGACCCAGTACTTC.

The sample holds a few counts of this clonotype. CDR3 residues: CAWSMTSAGELFF. The CDR3 DNA reads TGTGCCTGGAGTATGACTAGCGCCGGGGAGCTGTTTTTT. The genes are TRBV7-2 and TRBJ2-2; 8 nucleotides line up with TRBD2. CDR1 and CDR2 (germline): SGHTA, FQGNSA. CDR3 length equals 13 residues. With 11 bases clipped from V and 6 bases from J, the junction kept 8 bases outside the gene matches.

This clonotype was counted many times. V and J are TRBV4-2 and TRBJ1-2; no reliable D call. This CDR3 is built from 14 residues. Germline CDR1 LGHNA, CDR2 YNFKEQ. The germline V and J ends were trimmed by 0 bases and 0 bases, with 5 bases remaining between them. Written as DNA, the CDR3 is TGTGCCAGCAGCCAAGACCAGACTAACTATGGCTACACCTTC. It is translated as CASSQDQTNYGYTF.

The sample holds many counts of this clonotype. V gene TRBV19 combines with J gene TRBJ1-2; D uncertain. Looked up from germline, CDR1 is LNHDA and CDR2 is SQIVND (reference sequence). V shed 1 base and J shed 0 bases, with 12 bases lying between them. This CDR3 is built from 16 residues. In DNA, the CDR3 is TGTGCCAGTAGTATAGTTCCGGACGCCTCTAACTATGGCTACACCTTC. Residues: CASSIVPDASNYGYTF.

Many counts were recorded for this clonotype. The chain has TRBV11-2 and TRBJ2-5; TRBD1 matches 7 bases. The germline gives CDR1 SGHAT, CDR2 FQNNGV. This CDR3 comprises 15 residues. V trimming: 5 bases; J trimming: 5 bases; junction bases outside the gene matches: 11. The CDR3 DNA reads TGTGCCAGCAGCGAAGAGACGACAGGGTCGGAGACCCAGTACTTC. As protein: CASSEETTGSETQYF.